This T cell receptor (beta chain) is from a study of T cells in Graves' hyperthyroidism and ophthalmopathy. Researchers took RNA transcripts and amplified the TCR beta CDR3 regions from them. First-round RT-PCR with HTBI primers amplified the TCR CDR3 region. Via MiXCR, TCRdb re-called the multiplex PCR reads, giving one row per CDR3 protein. The table includes 600,000 or so distinct CDR3 sequences, 46% detected once. Across 18 months, stable Graves' hyperthyroidism was marked by no progression to ophthalmopathy. Subjects aged 18 to 65 presented with newly diagnosed hyperthyroidism of less than 2 months' duration. On the basis of clinical symptoms, serum thyroxine and TRAb, thyroid ultrasound and orbital computed tomography, diagnoses were made. The CDR3 runs to 13 residues. Trimming cost V 5 bases and J 4 bases, with 12 bases left between them. The germline CDR1 and CDR2 sequences are SGDLS and YYNGEE.

The chain has TRBV9 and TRBJ1-2; D is ambiguous. The clonotype originates from a woman in her late teens or twenties with Graves' hyperthyroidism. Sample: peripheral blood or thyroid tissue (not recorded which). CDR3 DNA sequence: TGTGCCAGCAGGCAAGATACGGCCTATGGCTACACCTTC. Amino acids: CASRQDTAYGYTF.